The 21 T cell receptor beta chains in this list originate from one sample, sequenced in a study of cytomegalovirus exposure and HLA in healthy donors. With 60 Vbeta and 13 Jbeta primers, the PCR was carried out. Clones were sequenced by immunoSEQ multiplex PCR, and TCRdb holds only the in-frame ones, with some missing. The repertoire includes 120,000 or so clones, 60% to 75% of them detected once, and approximately 5% sits in the top ten. Sequencing input: PBMCs. These receptors originate from a woman aged 45-65 years in good health and CMV-seropositive.

The chain joins TRBV10-1 to TRBJ1-1; no reliable D call. The length of the CDR3 is 13 residues. CDR1 and CDR2 from the germline V gene are WNHNN and SYGVQD (reference sequence). Trimming cost V 6 bases and J 0 bases, with 8 bases left between them. This CDR3 is CASSPGLNTEAFF. Written as DNA, the CDR3 is TGCGCCAGCAGCCCCGGTTTGAACACTGAAGCTTTCTTT.

The chain couples TRBV7-6 to TRBJ2-1, with D maybe TRBD1 (5 bases). The germline V gene encodes CDR1 SGHVS and CDR2 FNYEAQ. V lost 4 bases and J lost 0, with 19 bases in between. The CDR3 has 18 residues. The CDR3: CASSSPNDGATSYNEQFF. In DNA, the CDR3 is TGTGCCAGCAGCTCGCCTAACGATGGGGCCACCTCCTACAATGAGCAGTTCTTC.

The CDR3 bases are TGTGCCAGCAGTGAATTTCGGGAGGTTGCCGGGGAGCTGTTTTTT. It is translated as CASSEFREVAGELFF. The J gene is TRBJ2-2, the V gene TRBV25-1, with TRBD2 matching 7 bases. V trimming: 1 base; J trimming: 6 bases; junction bases outside the gene matches: 5. The CDR3 has 15 amino acids. The germline gives CDR1 MGHDK, CDR2 SYGVNS.

The sample holds a few counts of this clone. This chain uses TRBV9 with TRBJ2-1; 14 positions agree with TRBD2. There are 18 residues in the CDR3. With V trimmed by 0 bases and J by 1 base, 3 bases remained unmatched. The germline CDR1 and CDR2 sequences are SGDLS and YYNGEE. This chain's CDR3 is CASSVGLAGGPSYNEQFF. The CDR3 nucleotides read TGTGCCAGCAGCGTAGGACTAGCGGGGGGGCCGTCCTACAATGAGCAGTTCTTC.

This clone was observed once. This chain uses TRBV7-2 with TRBJ1-4; unclear D gene. CDR3 size: 12 residues. V gave up 2 bases and J gave up 8 bases, with 6 bases separating them. The germline V gene has CDR1 SGHTA and CDR2 FQGNSA. The CDR3 here is CASSLNGEKLFF. CDR3 sequence (DNA): TGTGCCAGCAGCTTAAACGGGGAAAAACTGTTTTTT.

The chain couples TRBV7-2 to TRBJ2-4; D perhaps matches TRBD2 (6 bases). The CDR3 length is 14 residues. Germline V gives CDR1 SGHTA, CDR2 FQGNSA. Trimming stripped 3 bases from V and 8 bases from J, with 14 bases between. For the CDR3, the DNA is TGTGCCAGCAGCTTCGGGGACTCTCGGTACATTCAGTACTTC. This gives the protein CASSFGDSRYIQYF.

V is TRBV11-3 and J is TRBJ1-2, with D possibly being TRBD1 (6 bases). There are 14 residues in the CDR3. CDR1 is SGHNT and CDR2 is YENEEA in the germline V gene. With 5 bases removed from V and 8 bases from J, the gap between germline ends came to 18 bases. The CDR3 DNA reads as TGTGCCAGCAGCCTTAATACAGGGAGAGAAGGCTACACCTTC. This encodes CASSLNTGREGYTF.

V is TRBV4-1 and J is TRBJ2-7; 7 positions agree with TRBD2. This CDR3 contains 18 residues. Germline CDR1 reads MGHRA; CDR2 reads YSYEKL. V was pared by 1 base and J by 3 bases, with 15 bases of the junction left unmatched. The CDR3 DNA sequence: TGCGCCAGCAGCCAAGTAGGCACCGAGGCTAGCGGACTCTACGAGCAGTACTTC. As protein: CASSQVGTEASGLYEQYF.

This sequence joins TRBV5-4 and TRBJ1-6; TRBD1 matches 7 bases. This CDR3 has 13 amino acids. Germline V gene sequence: CDR1 SGHNT, CDR2 YYREEE (reference sequence). Trimming took 4 bases from V and 10 from J; bases not matched to a gene: 5. CDR3 DNA: TGTGCCAGCAGCCTCCAGGGGGGCTCACCCCTCCACTTT. Protein: CASSLQGGSPLHF. The variable domain in full, completed from reference TRBV5-4 and TRBJ1-6, reads ETGVTQSPTHLIKTRGQQVTLRCSSQSGHNTVSWYQQALGQGPQFIFQYYREEENGRGNFPPRFSGLQFPNYSSELNVNALELDDSALYLCASSLQGGSPLHFGNGTRLTVT.

The chain carries TRBV27 and TRBJ1-1; TRBD1 agrees at 7 bases. The V gene end was trimmed by 2 bases and the J gene end by 0 bases; junction bases not matched to a gene: 9. The CDR3 covers 17 residues. From germline, CDR1 is MNHEY and CDR2 SMNVEV (reference sequence). The CDR3 nucleotides read TGTGCCAGCAGTTTAACGGGGGCAGGGGGTATGAACACTGAAGCTTTCTTT. It codes for CASSLTGAGGMNTEAFF.

The chain employs TRBV10-3 and TRBJ1-1; D remains unclear. The CDR3 contains 12 residues. Germline CDR1 ENHRY, CDR2 SYGVKD. V shed 6 bases and J shed 3 bases, with 8 bases lying between them. The CDR3 loop is CAIRRADTEAFF. The CDR3 region has the DNA TGTGCCATCAGGAGGGCGGACACTGAAGCTTTCTTT.

The rearrangement links TRBV27 to TRBJ1-3; TRBD1 is a possible D gene (6 bases). V was cut by 4 bases and J by 2 bases, with 12 bases left in between. The CDR3 totals 15 residues. Germline V gives CDR1 MNHEY, CDR2 SMNVEV (reference sequence). The CDR3 nucleotides read TGTGCCAGCAGTTCCCTCGGACAGACTGGAAACACCATATATTTT. Its translation is CASSSLGQTGNTIYF.

As concerns this clone: The sample holds other DNA sequences that translate to the same CDR3. The chain carries TRBV7-9 and TRBJ1-4, with D perhaps TRBD1 (5 bases). CDR3 length: 14 residues. The V end lost 3 bases, the J end lost 3 bases, and 8 bases lay between the germline ends. Germline-derived CDR1 and CDR2 are SEHNR and FQNEAQ (reference sequence). As DNA, the CDR3 is TGTGCCAGCAGCTTGGGGGGAGCTAATGAAAAACTGTTTTTT. Translating gives CASSLGGANEKLFF.

CDR3 protein: CASSRQGGEVGTEAFF. The CDR3 nucleotides are TGTGCCAGCAGCCGACAGGGGGGGGAGGTAGGGACTGAAGCTTTCTTT. The J gene is TRBJ1-1, the V gene TRBV5-4, with TRBD1 matching 9 bases. CDR1 and CDR2 from the germline V gene are SGHNT and YYREEE (reference sequence). With V trimmed by 4 bases and J by 5 bases, 12 bases remained unmatched. This CDR3 has 16 residues.

The CDR3 DNA reads TGTGCCACACAGCCGGGGGGGGCGAGGGGAGCTTTCTTT. This translates into CATQPGGARGAFF. The J gene is TRBJ1-1, the V gene TRBV25-1; a weak D match, TRBD1 (6 bases). The CDR3 sequence is 13 residues long. Germline values: CDR1 MGHDK, CDR2 SYGVNS. Between the trimmed V and J ends, which lost 10 bases and 10 bases, there was a span of 22 bases.

Only a few counts were recorded for this clone. The chain uses TRBV10-3 and TRBJ2-5, with no clear D. The J call may be wrong; the DNA end is better matched by TRBJ2-7. Looked up from germline, CDR1 is ENHRY and CDR2 is SYGVKD. The CDR3 runs to 13 residues. CDR3: CAISGAGTYEQYF. CDR3 nucleotide sequence: TGTGCCATCAGTGGGGCAGGCACCTACGAGCAGTACTTC.

This clone has a count of ten or more. The CDR3 spells CASSGLAGAVRNTQYF. In DNA form, the CDR3 reads TGTGCCAGCAGCGGGCTAGCGGGGGCCGTCAGGAATACGCAGTATTTT. V usage is TRBV5-5 and J usage is TRBJ2-3; 10 nucleotides line up with TRBD2. The germline CDR1 and CDR2 sequences are SGHKS and YYEKEE (reference sequence). J was trimmed by 7 bases and V by 4 bases; bases with no gene match: 12. The CDR3 loop spans 16 amino acids.

This clone came up once. The chain joins TRBV7-8 to TRBJ2-3; no definite D call. Trimming shortened V by 8 bases and J by 1 base, and 10 bases separated the two germline ends. CDR1 is SGHVS, CDR2 FQNEAQ, per germline. The CDR3 contains 13 residues. As DNA, the CDR3 is TGTGCCAGCGATCCAACGGGCACAGATACGCAGTATTTT. Encoded protein: CASDPTGTDTQYF.

The V and J genes are TRBV19 and TRBJ1-1; a possible D gene is TRBD1 (5 bases). V was pared by 6 bases and J by 4 bases, with 12 bases between. CDR3 length equals 13 residues. Germline lookup yields CDR1 LNHDA and CDR2 SQIVND (reference sequence). CDR3 region: CASRPVGGTEAFF. The CDR3 bases are TGTGCCAGTAGGCCTGTGGGGGGCACTGAAGCTTTCTTT.

The V gene is TRBV18, the J gene TRBJ1-1, with 9 bases fitting TRBD1. The CDR3 length is 15 residues. The V gene's germline CDR1 is KGHSH and CDR2 LQKENI. V trimming: 3 bases; J trimming: 5 bases; junction bases outside the gene matches: 7. DNA for the CDR3: TGTGCCAGCTCACCTGGCGGACAGGGGTGGACTGAAGCTTTCTTT. Encoded protein: CASSPGGQGWTEAFF.

V gene TRBV5-1 combines with J gene TRBJ2-7; 10 bases agree with TRBD2. V gave up 5 bases and J gave up 2 bases; unmatched junction bases: 4. CDR3 size: 14 residues. Per germline, CDR1 SGHRS and CDR2 YFSETQ. The CDR3 DNA follows: TGCGCCAGCAGGGGAGCGGGGGGGCCCTACGAGCAGTACTTC. It specifies CASRGAGGPYEQYF.